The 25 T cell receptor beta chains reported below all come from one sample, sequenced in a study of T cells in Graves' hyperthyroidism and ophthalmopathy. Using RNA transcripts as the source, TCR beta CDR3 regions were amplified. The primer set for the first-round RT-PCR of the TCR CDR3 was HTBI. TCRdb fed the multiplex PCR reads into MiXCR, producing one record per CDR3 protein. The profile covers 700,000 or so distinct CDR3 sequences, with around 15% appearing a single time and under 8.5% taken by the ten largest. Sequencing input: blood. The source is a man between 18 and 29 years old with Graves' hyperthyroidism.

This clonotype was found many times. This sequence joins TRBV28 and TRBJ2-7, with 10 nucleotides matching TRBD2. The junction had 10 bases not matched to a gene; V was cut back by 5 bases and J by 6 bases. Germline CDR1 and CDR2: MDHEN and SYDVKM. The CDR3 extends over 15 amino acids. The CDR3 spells CASSLPLAGEGEQYF. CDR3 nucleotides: TGTGCCAGCAGTCTTCCCCTAGCGGGAGAAGGCGAGCAGTACTTC.

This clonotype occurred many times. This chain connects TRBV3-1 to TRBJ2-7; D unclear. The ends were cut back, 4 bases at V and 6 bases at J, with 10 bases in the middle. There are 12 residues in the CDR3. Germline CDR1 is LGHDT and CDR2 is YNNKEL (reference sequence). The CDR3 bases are TGTGCCAGCAGCCTGCGAACCGGCGAGCAGTACTTC. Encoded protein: CASSLRTGEQYF.

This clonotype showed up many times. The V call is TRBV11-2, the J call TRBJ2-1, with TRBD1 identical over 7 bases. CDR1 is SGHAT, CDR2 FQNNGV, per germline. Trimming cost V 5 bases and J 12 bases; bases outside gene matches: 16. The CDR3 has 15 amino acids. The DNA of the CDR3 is TGTGCCAGCAGCCTCCCGGGACAGCCTTTAGTGGGGCAGTTCTTC. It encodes CASSLPGQPLVGQFF.

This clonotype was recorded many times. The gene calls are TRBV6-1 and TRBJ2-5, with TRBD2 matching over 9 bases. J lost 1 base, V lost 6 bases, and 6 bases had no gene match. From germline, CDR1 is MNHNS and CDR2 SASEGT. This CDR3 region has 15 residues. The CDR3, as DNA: TGTGCCAGCAGCCCTCTAGCGGGGATCCAAGAGACCCAGTACTTC. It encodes CASSPLAGIQETQYF.

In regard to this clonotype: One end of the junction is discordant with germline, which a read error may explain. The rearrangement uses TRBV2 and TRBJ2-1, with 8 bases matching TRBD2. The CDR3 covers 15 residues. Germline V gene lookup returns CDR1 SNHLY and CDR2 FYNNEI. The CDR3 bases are TGTACCAGCAGTCCCAGCGGGAGCTCCTACAATGAGCAGTTCTTC. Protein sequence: CTSSPSGSSYNEQFF.

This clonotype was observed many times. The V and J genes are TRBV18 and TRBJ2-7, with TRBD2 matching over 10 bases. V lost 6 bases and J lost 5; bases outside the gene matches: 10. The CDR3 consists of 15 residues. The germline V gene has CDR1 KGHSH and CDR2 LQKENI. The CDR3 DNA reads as TGTGCCAGCTCTCCTTCTAGCGGGAGTGGGGACGAGCAGTACTTC. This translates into CASSPSSGSGDEQYF. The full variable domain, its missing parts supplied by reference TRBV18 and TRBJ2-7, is NAGVMQNPRHLVRRRGQEARLRCSPMKGHSHVYWYRQLPEEGLKFMVYLQKENIIDESGMPKERFSAEFPKEGPSILRIQQVVRGDSAAYFCASSPSSGSGDEQYFGPGTRLTVT.

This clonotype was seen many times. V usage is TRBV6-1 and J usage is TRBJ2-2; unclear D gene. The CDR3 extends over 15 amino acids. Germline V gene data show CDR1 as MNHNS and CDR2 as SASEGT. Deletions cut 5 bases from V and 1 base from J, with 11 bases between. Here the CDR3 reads CASSPQIKNTGELFF. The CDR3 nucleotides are TGTGCCAGCAGTCCTCAGATAAAGAACACCGGGGAGCTGTTTTTT.

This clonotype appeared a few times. The CDR3: CATSDDTGGETQYF. In nucleotides, the CDR3 is TGTGCCACCAGTGATGACACTGGGGGGGAGACCCAGTACTTC. The chain links TRBV24-1 to TRBJ2-5, with D possibly TRBD2 on 6 matching bases. Germline V CDR1 and CDR2: KGHDR, SFDVKD. V lost 3 bases, J lost 5 bases, and 12 bases lay in between. There are 14 residues in the CDR3.

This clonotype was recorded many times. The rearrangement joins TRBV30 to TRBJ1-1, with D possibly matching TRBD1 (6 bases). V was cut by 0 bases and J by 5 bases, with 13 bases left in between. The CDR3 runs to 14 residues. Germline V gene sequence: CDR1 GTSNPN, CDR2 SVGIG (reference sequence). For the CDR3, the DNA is TGTGCCTGGAGTGTTGCACAGGGTAGGACTGAAGCTTTCTTT. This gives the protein CAWSVAQGRTEAFF.

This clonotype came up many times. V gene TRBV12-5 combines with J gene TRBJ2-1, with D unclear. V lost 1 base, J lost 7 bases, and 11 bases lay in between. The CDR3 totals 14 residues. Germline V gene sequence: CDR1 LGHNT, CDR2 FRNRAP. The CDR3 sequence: CASGLGRLGNEQFF. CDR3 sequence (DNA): TGTGCTAGTGGTTTGGGGCGATTAGGAAATGAGCAGTTCTTC.

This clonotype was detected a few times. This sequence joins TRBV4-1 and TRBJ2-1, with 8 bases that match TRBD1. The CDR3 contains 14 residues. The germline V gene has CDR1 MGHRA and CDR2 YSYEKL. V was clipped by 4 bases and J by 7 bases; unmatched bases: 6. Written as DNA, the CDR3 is TGCGCCAGCAGCCTAAGGACAGGGCGGAATGAGCAGTTCTTC. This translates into CASSLRTGRNEQFF.

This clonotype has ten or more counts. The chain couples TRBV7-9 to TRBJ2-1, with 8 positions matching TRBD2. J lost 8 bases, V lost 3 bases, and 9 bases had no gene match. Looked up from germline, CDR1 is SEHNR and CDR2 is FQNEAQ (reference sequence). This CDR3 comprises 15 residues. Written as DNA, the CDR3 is TGTGCCAGCAGCTTTGGCGGGAGGCCTGGGGATGAGCAGTTCTTC. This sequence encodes CASSFGGRPGDEQFF.

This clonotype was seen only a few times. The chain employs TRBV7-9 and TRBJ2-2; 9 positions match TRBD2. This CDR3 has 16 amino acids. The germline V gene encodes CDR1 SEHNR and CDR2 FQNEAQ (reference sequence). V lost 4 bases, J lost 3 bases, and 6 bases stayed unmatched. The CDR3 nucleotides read TGTGCCAGCAGCTCCCGACTAGCGGAATACACCGGGGAGCTGTTTTTT. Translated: CASSSRLAEYTGELFF.

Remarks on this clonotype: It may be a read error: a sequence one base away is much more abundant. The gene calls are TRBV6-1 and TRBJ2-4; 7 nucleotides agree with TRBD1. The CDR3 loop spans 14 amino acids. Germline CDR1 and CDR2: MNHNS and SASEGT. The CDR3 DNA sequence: TGTGTCAGCAGCCCCGGGACAGATAAAAACATTCAGTACTTC. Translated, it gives CVSSPGTDKNIQYF.

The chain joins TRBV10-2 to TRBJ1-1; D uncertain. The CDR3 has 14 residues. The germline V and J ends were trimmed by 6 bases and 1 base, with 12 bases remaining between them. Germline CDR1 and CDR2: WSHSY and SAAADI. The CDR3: CASRTLPPNTEAFF. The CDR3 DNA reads TGCGCCAGCAGGACCCTTCCCCCGAACACTGAAGCTTTCTTT.

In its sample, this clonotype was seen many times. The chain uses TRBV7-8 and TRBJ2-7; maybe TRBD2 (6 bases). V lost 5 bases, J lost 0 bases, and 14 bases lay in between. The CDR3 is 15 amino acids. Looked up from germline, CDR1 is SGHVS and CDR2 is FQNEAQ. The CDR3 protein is CASSALALSSYEQYF. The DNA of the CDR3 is TGTGCCAGCAGCGCACTAGCTCTGAGCTCCTACGAGCAGTACTTC.

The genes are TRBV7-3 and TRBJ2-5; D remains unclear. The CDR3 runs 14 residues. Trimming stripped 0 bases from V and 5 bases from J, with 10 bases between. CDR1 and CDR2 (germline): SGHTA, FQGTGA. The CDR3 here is CASSLTVGSETQYF. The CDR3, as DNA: TGTGCCAGCAGCTTAACGGTAGGGTCGGAGACCCAGTACTTC. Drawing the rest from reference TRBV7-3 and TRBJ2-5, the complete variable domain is GAGVSQTPSNKVTEKGKYVELRCDPISGHTALYWYRQSLGQGPEFLIYFQGTGAADDSGLPNDRFFAVRPEGSVSTLKIQRTERGDSAVYLCASSLTVGSETQYFGPGTRLLVL.

CDR3 coding DNA: TGTGCCTGGAGTGACAGGCCCAATGAGCAGTTCTTC. Its protein is CAWSDRPNEQFF. The gene calls are TRBV30 and TRBJ2-1, with D perhaps TRBD1 (5 bases). Germline V CDR1 and CDR2: GTSNPN, SVGIG (reference sequence). Trimming removed 1 base from V and 6 bases from J, with 7 bases in between. The CDR3 has 12 residues.

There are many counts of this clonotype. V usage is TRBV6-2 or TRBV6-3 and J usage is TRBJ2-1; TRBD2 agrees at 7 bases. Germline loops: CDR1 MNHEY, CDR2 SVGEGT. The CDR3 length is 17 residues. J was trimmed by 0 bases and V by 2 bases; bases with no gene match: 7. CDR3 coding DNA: TGTGCCAGCAGTTACGTTCCGGGAGGCAGCTCCTACAATGAGCAGTTCTTC. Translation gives CASSYVPGGSSYNEQFF.

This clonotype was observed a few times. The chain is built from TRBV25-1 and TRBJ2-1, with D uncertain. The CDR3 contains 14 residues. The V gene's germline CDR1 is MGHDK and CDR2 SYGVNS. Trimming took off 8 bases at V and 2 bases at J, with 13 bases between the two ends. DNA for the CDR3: TGTGCCAGCCAGTTGGGATATGCCTACAATGAGCAGTTCTTC. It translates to CASQLGYAYNEQFF.

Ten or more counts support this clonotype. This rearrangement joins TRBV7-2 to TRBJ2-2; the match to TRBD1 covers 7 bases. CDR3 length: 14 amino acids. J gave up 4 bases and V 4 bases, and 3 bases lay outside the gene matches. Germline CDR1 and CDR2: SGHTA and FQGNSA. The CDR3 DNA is TGTGCCAGCAGCTCCAGGGACAGCACCGGGGAGCTGTTTTTT. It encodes CASSSRDSTGELFF.

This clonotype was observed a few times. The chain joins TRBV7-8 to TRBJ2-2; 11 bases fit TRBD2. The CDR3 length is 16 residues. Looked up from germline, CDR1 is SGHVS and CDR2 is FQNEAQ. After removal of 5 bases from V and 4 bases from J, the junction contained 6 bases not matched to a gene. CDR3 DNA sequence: TGTGCCAGCAGCACACTAGCGGGAGTTTCCACCGGGGAGCTGTTTTTT. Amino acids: CASSTLAGVSTGELFF.

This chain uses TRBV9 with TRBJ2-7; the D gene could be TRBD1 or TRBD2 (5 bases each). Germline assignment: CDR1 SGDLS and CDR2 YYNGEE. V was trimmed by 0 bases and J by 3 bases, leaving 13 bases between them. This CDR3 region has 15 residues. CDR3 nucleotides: TGTGCCAGCAGCGTAGGGGCAGGGACGGTCTACGAGCAGTACTTC. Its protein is CASSVGAGTVYEQYF.

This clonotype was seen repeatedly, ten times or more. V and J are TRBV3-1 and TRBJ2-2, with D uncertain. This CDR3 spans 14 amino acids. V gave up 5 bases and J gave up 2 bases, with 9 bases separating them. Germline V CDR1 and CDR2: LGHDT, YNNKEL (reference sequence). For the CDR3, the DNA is TGTGCCAGCAGCGTAGCAGCCAACACCGGGGAGCTGTTTTTT. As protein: CASSVAANTGELFF.

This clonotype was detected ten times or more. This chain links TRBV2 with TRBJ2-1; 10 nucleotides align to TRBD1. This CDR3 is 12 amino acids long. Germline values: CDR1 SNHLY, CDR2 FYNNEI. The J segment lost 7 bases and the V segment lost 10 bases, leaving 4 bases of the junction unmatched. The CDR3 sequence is CATDRGRNEQFF. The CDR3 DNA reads TGTGCCACCGACAGGGGGCGGAATGAGCAGTTCTTC.